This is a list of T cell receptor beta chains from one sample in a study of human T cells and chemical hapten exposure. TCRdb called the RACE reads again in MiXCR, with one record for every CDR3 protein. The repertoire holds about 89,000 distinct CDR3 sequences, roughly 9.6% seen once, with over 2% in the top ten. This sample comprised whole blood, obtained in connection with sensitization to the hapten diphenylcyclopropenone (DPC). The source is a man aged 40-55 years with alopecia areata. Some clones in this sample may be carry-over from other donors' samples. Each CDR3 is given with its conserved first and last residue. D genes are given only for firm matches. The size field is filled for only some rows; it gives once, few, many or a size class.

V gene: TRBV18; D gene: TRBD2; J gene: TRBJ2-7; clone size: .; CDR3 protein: CASSPPRTSSSEQYF; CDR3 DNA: TGTGCCAGCTCACCACCGAGGACTAGCTCTAGCGAGCAGTACTTC
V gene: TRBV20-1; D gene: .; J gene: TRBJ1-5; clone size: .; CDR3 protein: CSARQGNSNQPQHF; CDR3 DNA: TGCAGTGCTAGACAGGGGAATAGCAATCAGCCCCAGCATTTT
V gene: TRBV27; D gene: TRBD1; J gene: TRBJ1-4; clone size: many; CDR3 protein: CASSPIDRAAEKLFF; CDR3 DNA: TGTGCCAGCAGTCCGATTGACAGGGCGGCTGAAAAACTGTTTTTT
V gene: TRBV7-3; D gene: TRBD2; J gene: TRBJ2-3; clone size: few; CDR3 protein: CASSLTLREGTDTQYF; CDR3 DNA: TGTGCCAGCAGCTTAACGCTGCGGGAGGGGACAGATACGCAGTATTTT
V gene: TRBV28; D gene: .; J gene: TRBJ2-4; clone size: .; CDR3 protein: CASSLDFGSLAKNIQYF; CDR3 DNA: TGTGCCAGCAGTTTAGATTTCGGTTCTCTGGCCAAAAACATTCAGTACTTC
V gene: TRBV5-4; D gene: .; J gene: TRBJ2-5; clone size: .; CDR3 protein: CASSPLEGETQYF; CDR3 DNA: TGTGCCAGCAGCCCGTTAGAGGGAGAGACCCAGTACTTC
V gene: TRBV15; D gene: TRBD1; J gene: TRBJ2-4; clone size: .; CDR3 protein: CATSRDRVNIQYF; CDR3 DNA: TGTGCCACCAGCAGGGACAGGGTAAACATTCAGTACTTC
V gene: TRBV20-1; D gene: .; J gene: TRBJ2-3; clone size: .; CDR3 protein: CSAVPTVPRVDTQYF; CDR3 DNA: TGCAGTGCAGTGCCGACAGTGCCTCGCGTGGATACGCAGTATTTT
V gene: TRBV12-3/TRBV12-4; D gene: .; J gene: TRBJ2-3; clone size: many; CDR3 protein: CASTAMDTQYF; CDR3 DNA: TGTGCCAGCACCGCCATGGATACGCAGTATTTT
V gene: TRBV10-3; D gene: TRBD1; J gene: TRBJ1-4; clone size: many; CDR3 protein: CAISEAGQGGGKLFF; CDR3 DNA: TGTGCCATCAGTGAGGCGGGACAGGGGGGCGGAAAACTGTTTTTT
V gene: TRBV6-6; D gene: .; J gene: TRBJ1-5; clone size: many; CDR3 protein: CASRYTVNSNQPQHF; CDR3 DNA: TGTGCCAGCAGGTATACAGTTAATAGCAATCAGCCCCAGCATTTT
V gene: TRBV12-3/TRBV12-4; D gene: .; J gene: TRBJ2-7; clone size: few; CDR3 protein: CASRPPGEAYEQYF; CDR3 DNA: TGTGCCAGCAGACCCCCCGGGGAGGCCTACGAGCAGTACTTC
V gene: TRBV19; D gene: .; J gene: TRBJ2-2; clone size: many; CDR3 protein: CASSIEGSGELFF; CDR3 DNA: TGTGCCAGTAGTATAGAGGGGTCCGGGGAGCTGTTTTTT
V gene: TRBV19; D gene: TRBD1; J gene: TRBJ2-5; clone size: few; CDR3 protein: CASSPWSTGGETQYF; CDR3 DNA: TGTGCCAGTAGTCCCTGGTCCACAGGGGGGGAGACCCAGTACTTC
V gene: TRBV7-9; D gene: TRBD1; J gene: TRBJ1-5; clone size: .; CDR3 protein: CASSLATGDGQPQHF; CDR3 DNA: TGTGCCAGCAGCTTAGCCACAGGGGATGGGCAGCCCCAGCATTTT
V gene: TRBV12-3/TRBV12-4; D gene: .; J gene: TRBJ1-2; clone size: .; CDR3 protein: CASSSGFGYGYTF; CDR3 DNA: TGTGCCAGCAGTTCCGGGTTCGGCTATGGCTACACCTTC
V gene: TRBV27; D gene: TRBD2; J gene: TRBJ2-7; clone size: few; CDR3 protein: CASSFYGGGEQYF; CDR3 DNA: TGTGCCAGCAGTTTTTACGGGGGGGGAGAGCAGTACTTC
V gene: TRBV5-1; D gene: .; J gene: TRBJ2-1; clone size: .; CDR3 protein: CASSLVSEYTEQFF; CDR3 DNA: TGCGCCAGCAGCTTGGTTTCGGAATACACTGAGCAGTTCTTC
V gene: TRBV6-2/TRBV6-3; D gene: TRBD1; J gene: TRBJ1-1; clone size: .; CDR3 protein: CASSWTGDGTEAFF; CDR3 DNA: TGTGCCAGCAGTTGGACAGGGGATGGGACTGAAGCTTTCTTT
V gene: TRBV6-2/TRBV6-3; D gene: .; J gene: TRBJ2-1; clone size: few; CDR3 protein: CASKTEANEQFF; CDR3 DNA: TGTGCCAGCAAGACAGAAGCTAATGAGCAGTTCTTC
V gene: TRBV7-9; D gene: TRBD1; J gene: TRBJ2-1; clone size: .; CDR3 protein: CASSDGQGAYNEQFF; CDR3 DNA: TGTGCCAGCAGCGACGGACAGGGGGCCTACAATGAGCAGTTCTTC
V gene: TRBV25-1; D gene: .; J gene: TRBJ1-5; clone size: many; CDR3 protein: CASKDNNQPQHF; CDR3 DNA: TGTGCCAGCAAGGACAACAATCAGCCCCAGCATTTT
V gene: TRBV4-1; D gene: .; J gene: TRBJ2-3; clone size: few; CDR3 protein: CASSQELPGGFTDTQYF; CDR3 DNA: TGCGCCAGCAGCCAAGAACTGCCGGGTGGATTCACAGATACGCAGTATTTT
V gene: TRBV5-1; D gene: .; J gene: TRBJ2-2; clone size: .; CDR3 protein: CASSRIQGSTGELFF; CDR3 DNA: TGCGCCAGCAGCCGGATCCAGGGCAGCACCGGGGAGCTGTTTTTT
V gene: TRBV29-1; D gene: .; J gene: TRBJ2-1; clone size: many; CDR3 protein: CSVATTSYNEQFF; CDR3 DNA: TGCAGCGTTGCGACTACCTCCTACAATGAGCAGTTCTTC
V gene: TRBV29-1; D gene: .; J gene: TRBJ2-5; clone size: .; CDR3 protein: CSTQEAGVGETQYF; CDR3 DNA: TGCAGCACGCAGGAGGCAGGGGTGGGGGAGACCCAGTACTTC
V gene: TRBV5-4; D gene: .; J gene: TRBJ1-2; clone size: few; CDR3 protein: CASSLGGPVGYGYTF; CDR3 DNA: TGTGCCAGCAGCTTGGGAGGTCCTGTTGGCTATGGCTACACCTTC
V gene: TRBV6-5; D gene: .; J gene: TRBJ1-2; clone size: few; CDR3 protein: CASSYRGPGVGYTF; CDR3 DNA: TGTGCCAGCAGTTACCGCGGACCGGGGGTTGGCTACACCTTC
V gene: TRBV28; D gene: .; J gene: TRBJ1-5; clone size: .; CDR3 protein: CASSANQPQHF; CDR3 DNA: TGTGCCAGCAGTGCCAATCAGCCCCAGCATTTT
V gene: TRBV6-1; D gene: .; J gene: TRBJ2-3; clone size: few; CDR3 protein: CASSELSDTQYF; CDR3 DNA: TGTGCCAGCAGTGAACTCTCGGATACGCAGTATTTT
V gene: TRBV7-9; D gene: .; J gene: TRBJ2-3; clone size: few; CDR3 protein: CASTRSYTDTQYF; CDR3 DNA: TGTGCCAGCACCCGCTCGTACACAGATACGCAGTATTTT
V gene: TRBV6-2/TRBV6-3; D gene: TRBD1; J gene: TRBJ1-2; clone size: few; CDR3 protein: CASKTGGYGYTF; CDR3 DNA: TGTGCCAGCAAAACAGGGGGCTATGGCTACACCTTC
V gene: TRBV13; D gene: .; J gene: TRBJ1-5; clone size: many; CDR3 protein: CASSQGRSSNQPQHF; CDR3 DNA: TGTGCCAGCAGCCAGGGCAGGAGTAGCAATCAGCCCCAGCATTTT
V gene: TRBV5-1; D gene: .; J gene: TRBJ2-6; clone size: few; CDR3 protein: CASSVAGAGANVLTF; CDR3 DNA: TGCGCCAGCAGCGTGGCAGGGGCTGGGGCCAACGTCCTGACTTTC
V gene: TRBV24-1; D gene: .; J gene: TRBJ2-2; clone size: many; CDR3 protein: CATSDGVSWLFF; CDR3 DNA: TGTGCCACCAGTGATGGTGTTTCGTGGCTGTTTTTT
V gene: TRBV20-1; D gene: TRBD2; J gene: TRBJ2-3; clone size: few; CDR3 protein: CSARLAGGMIDTDTQYF; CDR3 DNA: TGCAGTGCTAGACTAGCGGGAGGGATGATTGACACAGATACGCAGTATTTT
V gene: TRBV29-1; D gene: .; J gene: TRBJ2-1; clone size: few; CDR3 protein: CSVRQEGTYNEQFF; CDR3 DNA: TGCAGCGTTCGACAGGAAGGGACCTACAATGAGCAGTTCTTC
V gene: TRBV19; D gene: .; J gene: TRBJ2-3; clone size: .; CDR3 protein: CASTENLADTQYF; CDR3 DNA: TGTGCCAGTACCGAGAACTTAGCGGATACGCAGTATTTT
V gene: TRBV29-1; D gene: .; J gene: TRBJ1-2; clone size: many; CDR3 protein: CSVFDGSYGYTF; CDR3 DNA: TGCAGCGTCTTTGACGGATCCTATGGCTACACCTTC
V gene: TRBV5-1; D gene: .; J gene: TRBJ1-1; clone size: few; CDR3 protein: CASSFQNTEAFF; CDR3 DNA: TGCGCCAGCAGCTTCCAGAACACTGAAGCTTTCTTT
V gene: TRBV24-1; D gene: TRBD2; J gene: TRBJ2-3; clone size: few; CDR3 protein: CATSDITSASTDTQYF; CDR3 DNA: TGTGCCACCAGTGATATCACTAGCGCGTCCACAGATACGCAGTATTTT
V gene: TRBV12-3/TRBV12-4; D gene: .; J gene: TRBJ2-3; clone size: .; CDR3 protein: CASSLDLYTDTQYF; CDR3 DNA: TGTGCCAGCAGTTTAGATCTGTACACAGATACGCAGTATTTT
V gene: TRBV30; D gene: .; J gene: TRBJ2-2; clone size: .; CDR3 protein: CAWSVLLRGRTGELFF; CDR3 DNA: TGTGCCTGGAGTGTTTTACTTAGGGGGAGGACCGGGGAGCTGTTTTTT
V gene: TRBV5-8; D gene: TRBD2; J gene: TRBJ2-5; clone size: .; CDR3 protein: CASSPGTSQETQYF; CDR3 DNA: TGTGCCAGCAGCCCCGGGACTAGCCAAGAGACCCAGTACTTC
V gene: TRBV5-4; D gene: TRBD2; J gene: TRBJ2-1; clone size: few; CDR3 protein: CASSQIAGGLFEQFF; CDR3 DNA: TGTGCCAGCAGCCAAATAGCGGGAGGGTTGTTTGAGCAGTTCTTC
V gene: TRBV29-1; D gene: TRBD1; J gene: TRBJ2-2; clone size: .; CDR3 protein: CSVIGQENTGELFF; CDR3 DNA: TGCAGCGTAATAGGACAGGAAAACACCGGGGAGCTGTTTTTT
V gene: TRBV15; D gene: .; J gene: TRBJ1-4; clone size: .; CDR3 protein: CATSRVGVGEKLFF; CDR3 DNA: TGTGCCACCAGCAGAGTTGGGGTGGGTGAAAAACTGTTTTTT
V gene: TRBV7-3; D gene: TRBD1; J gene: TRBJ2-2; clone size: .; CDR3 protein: CASSLRAETGGKTGELFF; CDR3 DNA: TGTGCCAGCAGCTTAAGGGCGGAGACAGGGGGCAAAACCGGGGAGCTGTTTTTT
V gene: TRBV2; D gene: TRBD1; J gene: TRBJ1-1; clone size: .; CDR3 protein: CASSEARTGSQTF; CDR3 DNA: TGTGCCAGCAGTGAAGCCAGGACAGGTTCCCAGACCTTT
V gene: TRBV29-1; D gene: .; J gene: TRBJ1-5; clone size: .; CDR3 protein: CSVAEFSNQPQHF; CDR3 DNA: TGCAGCGTTGCGGAGTTTAGCAATCAGCCCCAGCATTTT